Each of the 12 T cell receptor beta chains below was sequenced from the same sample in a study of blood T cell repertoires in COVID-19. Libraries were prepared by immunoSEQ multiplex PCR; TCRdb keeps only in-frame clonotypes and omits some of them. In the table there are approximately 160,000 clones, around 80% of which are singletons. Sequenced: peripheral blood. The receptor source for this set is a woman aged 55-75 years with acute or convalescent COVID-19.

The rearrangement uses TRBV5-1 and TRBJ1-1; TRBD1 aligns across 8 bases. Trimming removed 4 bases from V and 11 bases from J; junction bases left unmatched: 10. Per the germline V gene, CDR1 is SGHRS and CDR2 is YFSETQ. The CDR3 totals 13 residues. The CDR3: CASSVPGTGGAFF. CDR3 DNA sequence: TGCGCCAGCAGCGTTCCCGGGACAGGTGGGGCTTTCTTT.

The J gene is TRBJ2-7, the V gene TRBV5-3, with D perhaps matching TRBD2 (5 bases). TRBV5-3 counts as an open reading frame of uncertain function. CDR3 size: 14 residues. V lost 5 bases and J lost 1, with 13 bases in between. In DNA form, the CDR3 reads TGTGCCAGAAGACCGGAAAGGGAGTCCTACGAGCAGTACTTC. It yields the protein CARRPERESYEQYF.

The CDR3 nucleotides read TGTGCCAGTAATCCATTGGGGGGTAAACAGCCCCAGCATTTT. Encoded protein: CASNPLGGKQPQHF. This chain links TRBV19 with TRBJ1-5; D may be TRBD1 (5 bases). With 7 bases removed from V and 7 bases from J, the gap between germline ends came to 17 bases. The germline V gene encodes CDR1 LNHDA and CDR2 SQIVND (reference sequence). The length of the CDR3 is 14 residues.

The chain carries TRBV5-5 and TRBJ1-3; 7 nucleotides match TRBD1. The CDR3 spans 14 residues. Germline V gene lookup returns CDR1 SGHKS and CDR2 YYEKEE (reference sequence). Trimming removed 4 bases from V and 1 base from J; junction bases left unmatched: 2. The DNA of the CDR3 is TGTGCCAGCAGCCCGACAGGGTCTGGAAACACCATATATTTT. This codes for CASSPTGSGNTIYF.

CDR3 region: CASSRDRGETQYF. As DNA, the CDR3 is TGTGCCAGCAGCCGGGACAGGGGGGAGACCCAGTACTTC. The V call is TRBV12-3 or TRBV12-4, the J call TRBJ2-5; TRBD1 aligns across 11 bases. This CDR3 comprises 13 residues. The V gene end was trimmed by 6 bases and the J gene end by 5 bases; junction bases not matched to a gene: 2.

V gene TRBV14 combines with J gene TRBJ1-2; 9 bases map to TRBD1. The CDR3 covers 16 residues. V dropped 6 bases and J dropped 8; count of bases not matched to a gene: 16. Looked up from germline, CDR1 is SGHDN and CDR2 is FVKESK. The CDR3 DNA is TGTGCCAGCAGTCCCACTCGGACAGGGGCCCTACGAGGCTACACCTTC. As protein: CASSPTRTGALRGYTF.

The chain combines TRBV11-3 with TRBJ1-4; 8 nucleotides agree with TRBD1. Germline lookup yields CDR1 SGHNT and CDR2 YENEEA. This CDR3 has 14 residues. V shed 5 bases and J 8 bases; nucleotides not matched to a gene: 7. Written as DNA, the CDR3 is TGTGCCAGCAGCCAGACAGGGGCAGGGGAAAAACTGTTTTTT. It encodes CASSQTGAGEKLFF.

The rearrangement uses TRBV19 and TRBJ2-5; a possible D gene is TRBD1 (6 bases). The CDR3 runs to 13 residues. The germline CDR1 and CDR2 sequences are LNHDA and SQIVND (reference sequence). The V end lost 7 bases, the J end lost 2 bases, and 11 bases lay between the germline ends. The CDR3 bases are TGTGCCAGTAAAGGACAGCTTCAAGAGACCCAGTACTTC. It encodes CASKGQLQETQYF.

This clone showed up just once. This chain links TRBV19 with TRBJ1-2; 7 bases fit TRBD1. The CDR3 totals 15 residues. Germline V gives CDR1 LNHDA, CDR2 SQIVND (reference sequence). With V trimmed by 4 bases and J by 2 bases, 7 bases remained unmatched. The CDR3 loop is CASSRTGTTNYGYTF. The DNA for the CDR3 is TGTGCCAGTAGTAGGACAGGTACCACAAACTATGGCTACACCTTC.

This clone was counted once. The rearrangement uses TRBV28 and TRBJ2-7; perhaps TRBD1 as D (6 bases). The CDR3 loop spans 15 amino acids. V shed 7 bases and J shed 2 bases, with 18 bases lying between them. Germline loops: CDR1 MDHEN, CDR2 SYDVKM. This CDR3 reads CASTRNPGQTYEQYF. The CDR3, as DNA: TGTGCCAGCACCAGAAACCCGGGACAAACCTACGAGCAGTACTTC.

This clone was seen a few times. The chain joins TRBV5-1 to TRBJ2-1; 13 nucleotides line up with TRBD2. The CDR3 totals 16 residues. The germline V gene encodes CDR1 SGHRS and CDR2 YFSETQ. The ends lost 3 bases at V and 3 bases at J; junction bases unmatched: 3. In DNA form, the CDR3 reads TGCGCCAGCAGCTCGGGACTAGCGGGGCACTACAATGAGCAGTTCTTC. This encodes CASSSGLAGHYNEQFF. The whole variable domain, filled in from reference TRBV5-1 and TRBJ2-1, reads KAGVTQTPRYLIKTRGQQVTLSCSPISGHRSVSWYQQTPGQGLQFLFEYFSETQRNKGNFPGRFSGRQFSNSRSEMNVSTLELGDSALYLCASSSGLAGHYNEQFFGPGTRLTVL.

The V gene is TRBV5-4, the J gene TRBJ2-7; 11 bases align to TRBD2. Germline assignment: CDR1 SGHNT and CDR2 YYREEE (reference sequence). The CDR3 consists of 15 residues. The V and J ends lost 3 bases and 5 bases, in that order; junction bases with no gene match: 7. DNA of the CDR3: TGTGCCAGCAGCTCTCCTAGCGGGGGGACCCACGAGCAGTACTTC. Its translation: CASSSPSGGTHEQYF.